This TCR beta chain comes out of a study of OX40 agonist ivuxolimab in advanced cancers. For the wider study: Ivuxolimab was a fully human IgG2 agonistic monoclonal antibody targeting the costimulatory receptor OX40 (CD134). Intravenous ivuxolimab was administered to patients every 2 weeks at six dose levels: 0.01, 0.1, 0.3, 1.5, 3 and 10 mg/kg. Of the approximately 50 dose-escalation patients, hepatocellular carcinoma was present in about 20, melanoma in around 15, renal cell carcinoma in 9 and head and neck cancer in 9. A male proportion of almost 85% and a mean age of 60 years, ranging from 23 to 79, were recorded for the dose-escalation cohort. Prior anti-PD-1, anti-PD-L1 or anti-CTLA-4 therapy was permitted, and checkpoint inhibitors had been received by roughly two fifths of dose-escalation patients. Partial responses occurred in three dose-escalation patients, of whom one had hepatocellular carcinoma and two had cutaneous melanoma. Peripheral TCRbeta sequencing aimed to test whether ivuxolimab altered TCR sequence diversity and caused clonal T-cell expansion. The paper covers the monotherapy dose-escalation part of the phase I ivuxolimab trial, which included N ≈ 50 patients. The study at large found these results: Low levels of normalized T-cell clonal expansion were also shown by some nonresponding patients. Partial responders in the 0.1-3.0 mg/kg groups had among the lowest normalized peripheral clonal expansion, especially among CD8+ T cells. The antigen specificity of the peripheral T cells that underwent clonal expansion was not determined. After ivuxolimab, CD8+ T cells had more expanded clones than CD4+ T cells on average. At doses from 0.1 to 3.0 mg/kg, clonal expansion was seen in both CD4+ and CD8+ blood T cells between baseline and week 6.

This clone was counted once. Its antigen target is currently unknown. No much larger clone exists at a distance of one base, and base qualities are not known. From the cysteine through the phenylalanine, the CDR3 covers 16 amino acids. Here the CDR3 DNA is all that survives: 48 bases in frame from base 1. Reading the germline V gene gives CDR1 KGHSH and CDR2 LQKENI. V loses 3 bases of germline sequence and J loses 3 bases, and the interval between the two ends is 17 bases. Patients with a history of autoimmune disease or receiving systemic immunosuppression were excluded from the trial. In every dose cohort, peripheral blood was drawn for TCR sequencing at baseline, cycle 4 day 1, and cycle 7 day 1. Samples were obtained from an open-label, multicenter, first-in-human phase I dose-escalation trial of ivuxolimab. Adults with locally advanced or metastatic melanoma, renal cell carcinoma, hepatocellular carcinoma or head and neck squamous cell carcinoma were enrolled in the trial. Before TCR sequencing, CD4+ and CD8+ T cells were separately sorted from peripheral blood.

For sequencing of the TCRbeta CDR3 region, genomic DNA was extracted from the sorted cells. The immunoSEQ Assay was used for sequencing of TCRbeta CDR3 regions. Here the immuneACCESS table is served through TCRdb, limited to in-frame sequences with V and J called. Missing clones are a known gap in these copies; in checked studies unresolved V genes cover under half, and the rest lacks a known reason. Present in this sample are tens of thousands of clones, 90% to 95% of which were seen just once. The biggest ten clones account for 0.95% to 1.2% of the sample. This TCR came from an adult with an advanced solid tumor such as melanoma, head and neck, liver or kidney cancer. The rearranged segments are TRBV18 and TRBJ2-5; TRBD2 might be the D gene, on 5 matching bases. Here the sequenced sample was CD4+ or CD8+ T cells sorted from blood, taken in a trial of the OX40 agonist ivuxolimab. CDR3 region: CASSPGDYSSKETQYF. Here is the DNA: TGTGCCAGCTCACCTGGCGACTACTCCTCTAAAGAGACCCAGTACTTC.